This T cell receptor beta chain was sequenced during a study of shared clonotypes between healthy human individuals (dated by TCRdb to about 2020). Regarding the complete study: The cohort comprised a couple of women and three men aged 18 to 49 years. For each donor, CD4 naive and CD4 memory were each given three plates, CD8 naive was given two plates, and CD8 memory was given one plate. Blood TCR repertoires of a handful of healthy adults were deeply sequenced to estimate repertoire size and the extent of clonotype sharing between individuals. To increase sequencing depth and limit assay-specific biases, TCR repertoire library preparation and sequencing were carried out by different laboratories using diverse techniques. Leukapheresis yielded between about 0.85 and 10 billion PBMCs per donor. Overall study results and their limits: Because the study included a small number of donors, the genetic and exposure-history diversity represented was limited. Across a few donors, approximately 5% of naive CD4, around 3.5% of naive CD8, 2% to 2.5% of memory CD4, and roughly 0.4% of memory CD8 clonotypes were shared. Sampling was limited to blood, and TCR repertoires in tissue likely differ from TCR repertoires in blood. Naive subsets generally had larger estimated clonotype richness than memory subsets. Based on pairwise subsampling, the degree of clonotype sharing among donors was expected to be affected by sequencing depth. Compared with non-shared clonotypes, clonotypes shared by all four sorted-subset donors had higher generation probabilities. Even with the large sequencing depth, rarefaction of the sorted-subset datasets indicated that sequencing was incomplete.

Using the deep immunoSEQ assay, TCR CDR3 regions were amplified from genomic DNA by multiplex PCR. Genomic DNA extracted from each cell subset was distributed evenly over all wells of several immunoSEQ 96-well plates, and each plate served as one replicate. Each replicate PCR for sorted subsets received around 0.2 ug genomic DNA, equal to about 30,000 T cell genomes. The purified libraries were quantified using a Qubit 3.0 fluorometer, sized with a Bioanalyzer 2100, and then quantified again using the KAPA Library Quantification kit. A separate single-read 150-cycle Illumina NextSeq 550 flow cell was used to sequence each immunoSEQ 96-well plate. The original pipeline was this. Because the immunoSEQ output held only junctional sequences and lacked quality scores, the filtering could not match the filtering applied to full-length reads. Sequences were annotated with PyIR, a Python wrapper for IgBLAST v1.9, using IMGT germline references to assign V/J genes and CDR3. Reads with weak V/J assignments (E-value above 1e-6), missing CDR3, stop codons, out-of-frame junctions, or ambiguous translated residues were removed. V3J clonotypes were defined as sequences sharing an identical inferred V gene, J gene, and CDR3 amino acid sequence. To compute the percentage overlap between repertoires, the number of shared unique clonotypes was divided by the size of the smaller repertoire. Repertoire richness was assessed with RTK rarefaction, the Chao1 estimator, and Recon v2.1 estimates of unobserved clonotypes. OLGA was used to compute generation probabilities for all TCRbeta clonotypes that the gDNA method yielded from a handful of donors. TCRdb stores this immuneACCESS table with in-frame sequences only. Part of the clones is absent; in the studies checked, under half of the shortfall reflects unresolved V genes, and no reason is known for the rest. Clonal size and the V and J genes are those of that table, whereas D and trimming came from the DNA. Within this sample are roughly 2.5 million clones, with roughly 92% of them counted one time only. The top ten constitute over 0.12% of the sample.

CDR1 KGHSH and CDR2 LQKENI are derived from the germline V gene. Trimming removed 4 bases from V and 6 bases from J; the gene matches leave 3 bases unexplained. The CDR3 covers 15 residues, taking in both the cysteine and the phenylalanine. Only the CDR3 part of the read is kept: 45 bases, read in frame from the first base. A word on this clone: Its antigen is still unknown. Per-base quality was not reported, and no clone a single base away is much larger than it. The sample holds other DNA sequences that translate to the same CDR3.

Donors were healthy HIV-negative adults with no recently reported acute infections or vaccinations. Only Caucasian adults living in Nashville, Tennessee, USA were represented among the donors. Magnetic negative selection was used to enrich CD4+ T cells, after which naive cells were positively selected on CD45RA and the negative fraction became the memory subset. After blood collection by leukapheresis, PBMCs were isolated using Ficoll-Histopaque density gradient centrifugation and then cryopreserved in the vapor phase of liquid nitrogen. Analytical flow cytometry was used to check the purity and quantity of every magnetically sorted T cell population. Genomic DNA was isolated from every sorted fraction and measured by UV absorbance on a Nanodrop 2000c.

The rearranged chain carries TRBV18 and TRBJ2-3, with 14 middle bases fitting TRBD2. Sequences were obtained from naive CD4+ T cells sorted from blood. The cell subset or site label for this specimen denotes: CD45RA+ positively selected. The TCR sequence derives from a man between 18 and 29 years old in good health. The DNA is TGTGCCAGCTCACTGGGACTAGCGGGAGTGGATACGCAGTATTTT. This encodes CASSLGLAGVDTQYF.